The source of this TCR beta chain is a study of OX40 agonist ivuxolimab in advanced cancers. Background on the study: A male proportion of approximately 83% was recorded, with mean age about 62 years and range roughly 23 to 79.

Sequencing used immunoSEQ multiplex PCR; TCRdb keeps in-frame clones, though not all of them. Of 65,000 to 95,000 clones detected, roughly 88% appear once; the ten largest clones hold 6.5% to 7.5%. This material consisted of CD4+ or CD8+ T cells sorted from blood, taken in a trial of the OX40 agonist ivuxolimab. This sequence originates from an adult with an advanced solid tumor such as melanoma, head and neck, liver or kidney cancer.

The CDR3 is CASSPGTGNYEQYF. In nucleotides, the CDR3 is TGTGCCAGTAGTCCTGGGACAGGGAATTACGAGCAGTACTTC. This chain links TRBV19 with TRBJ2-7; TRBD1 aligns across 9 bases. The CDR3 extends over 14 amino acids. Germline V gives CDR1 LNHDA, CDR2 SQIVND (reference sequence). The J segment lost 4 bases and the V segment lost 5 bases, leaving 6 bases of the junction unmatched.